A single sample is the source of the 7 T cell receptor beta chains below, sequenced in a study of identical twins. Via MiXCR, TCRdb re-called the 5' RACE reads, giving one row per CDR3 protein. The profile shows approximately 220,000 distinct CDR3 sequences, approximately 8.3% of them singletons. The sample also formed part of further work on yellow fever vaccine responses in identical twins.

Sequenced material: memory (CD45RO+) T cells sorted from blood. These receptors came from a woman aged 18-35 years in good health.

V is TRBV6-2 or TRBV6-3 and J is TRBJ2-7; tentatively, D is TRBD1 (5 bases). The CDR3 is made up of 14 amino acids. Trimming left V 5 bases short and J 7 bases short, with 18 bases between. The germline CDR1 and CDR2 sequences are MNHEY and SVGEGT. The CDR3 here is CASSQGLFLGEQYF. CDR3 coding DNA: TGTGCCAGCAGTCAGGGTCTCTTCCTGGGGGAGCAGTACTTC.

J is TRBJ2-5 and V is TRBV4-3; 11 bases are a match to TRBD2. The CDR3 has 18 amino acids. V gave up 1 base and J gave up 2 bases; unmatched junction bases: 9. Germline values: CDR1 LGHNA, CDR2 YSLEER. The DNA for the CDR3 is TGCGCCAGCAGCCAAGGAGGCCTAGCGGGAGGAGGGCAAGAGACCCAGTACTTC. Protein: CASSQGGLAGGGQETQYF.

This clonotype occurred a few times. The chain couples TRBV27 to TRBJ2-2, with 9 bases fitting TRBD1. The V gene's germline CDR1 is MNHEY and CDR2 SMNVEV (reference sequence). After removal of 6 bases from V and 1 base from J, the junction contained 6 bases not matched to a gene. The CDR3 is made up of 16 amino acids. This CDR3 is CASSTRQGVNTGELFF. For the CDR3, the DNA is TGTGCCAGCAGCACCCGACAGGGGGTGAACACCGGGGAGCTGTTTTTT.

The sample holds many counts of this clonotype. The chain is built from TRBV6-1 and TRBJ2-7; TRBD1 is a possible D gene (5 bases). CDR3 size: 11 residues. Germline CDR1 reads MNHNS; CDR2 reads SASEGT. V was cut by 7 bases and J by 3 bases, with 7 bases left in between. The CDR3 spells CASKDSYEQYF. Here the CDR3 DNA reads TGTGCCAGCAAAGACAGCTACGAGCAGTACTTC.

This clonotype was seen only a few times. CDR3 DNA sequence: TGTGCCAGCAGTTACGCCGGGACGGGGTATTTT. It translates to CASSYAGTGYF. This chain links TRBV6-2 or TRBV6-3 with TRBJ2-3, with D perhaps given as TRBD1 or TRBD2 (5 bases each). Trimming took off 2 bases at V and 14 bases at J, with 11 bases between the two ends. From germline, CDR1 is MNHEY and CDR2 SVGEGT. CDR3 length equals 11 residues.

This clonotype was found many times. The chain uses TRBV28 and TRBJ2-7; 9 nucleotides align to TRBD1. The CDR3 totals 16 residues. The V segment lost 6 bases and the J segment 0 bases; nucleotides outside the gene matches: 9. Germline V gene data show CDR1 as MDHEN and CDR2 as SYDVKM. The CDR3 spells CASRRRGTGFSYEQYF. The CDR3 nucleotides read TGTGCCAGCAGACGAAGGGGGACAGGGTTCTCCTACGAGCAGTACTTC.

The J gene is TRBJ2-1, the V gene TRBV6-5, with a possible D match to TRBD1 (5 bases). The CDR3 extends over 14 amino acids. The V end was cut by 2 bases, the J end by 8 bases, with 13 bases between. CDR1 and CDR2 from the germline V gene are MNHEY and SVGAGI. DNA for the CDR3: TGTGCCAGCAGTTACACCAGGGTTGGGTATGAGCAGTTCTTC. This codes for CASSYTRVGYEQFF.